Only a few counts were recorded for the clone carrying this TCR beta chain. What it binds is not known. Trimming left V 2 bases short and J 4 bases short, with 3 bases between. The length of the CDR3 is 11 residues. The germline CDR1 and CDR2 sequences are SGHNT and YYREEE (reference sequence). This sample was included in a study of cytomegalovirus exposure and HLA in healthy donors. At the level of the study: Earlier findings included 117 million unique TCR beta sequences obtained from 150 million to 200 million T cells. Study outcomes and limitations: According to an earlier analysis, most TCR beta V segments yielded productive rearrangements about 90% or about 30% of the time. CMV serostatus alone was available as immune exposure information. Common viral pathogens seemed to be connected with several of the most significant clusters, according to a later analysis.

PCR used 60 Vbeta primers and 13 Jbeta primers. Data came from immunoSEQ multiplex PCR; TCRdb stores just in-frame clones and leaves some out. The sample consists of around 190,000 clones, over 75% of them appearing once. The sequenced sample consisted of PBMCs. The chain is built from TRBV5-4 and TRBJ1-2; D gene uncertain. The sequence was obtained from a woman aged 25 to 39 in good health and CMV-seronegative. The CDR3 DNA sequence: TGTGCCAGCAGCTTCGGCTATGGCTACACCTTC. Its protein product is CASSFGYGYTF.